This T cell receptor beta chain came from a study of shared clonotypes between healthy human individuals. Only in-frame clones appear in the TCRdb table, and some are missing; sequencing was by immunoSEQ multiplex PCR. The table records about 470,000 clones, about 76% of them present only once. A remark on this clone: In the same sample, other DNA sequences code for this CDR3.

Germline assignment: CDR1 SGHRS and CDR2 YFSETQ. This CDR3 comprises 13 residues. V lost 0 bases to trimming and J lost 4 bases, with 7 bases between them. The material sequenced was PBMCs. The rearrangement joins TRBV5-1 to TRBJ2-5; no clear D. This TCR was sampled from a woman aged 35 to 49 in good health. Some clones in this sample may be carry-over from other donors' samples. CDR3 nucleotide sequence: TGCGCCAGCAGCTTGGCTGGCGGAGAGACCCAGTACTTC. This gives the protein CASSLAGGETQYF.